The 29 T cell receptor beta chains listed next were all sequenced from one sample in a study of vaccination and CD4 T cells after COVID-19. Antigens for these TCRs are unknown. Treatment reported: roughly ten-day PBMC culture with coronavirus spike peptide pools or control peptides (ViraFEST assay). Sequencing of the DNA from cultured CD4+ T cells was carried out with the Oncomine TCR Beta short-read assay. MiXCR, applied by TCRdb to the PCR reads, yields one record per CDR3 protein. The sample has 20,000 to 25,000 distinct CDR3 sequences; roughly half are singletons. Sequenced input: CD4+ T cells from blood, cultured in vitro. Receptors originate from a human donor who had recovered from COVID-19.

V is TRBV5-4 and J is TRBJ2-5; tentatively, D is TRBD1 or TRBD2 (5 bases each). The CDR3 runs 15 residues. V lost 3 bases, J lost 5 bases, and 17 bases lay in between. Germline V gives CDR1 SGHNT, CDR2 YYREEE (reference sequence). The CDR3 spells CASSSGRTWMETQYF. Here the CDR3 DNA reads TGTGCCAGCAGCTCGGGACGGACCTGGATGGAGACCCAGTACTTC.

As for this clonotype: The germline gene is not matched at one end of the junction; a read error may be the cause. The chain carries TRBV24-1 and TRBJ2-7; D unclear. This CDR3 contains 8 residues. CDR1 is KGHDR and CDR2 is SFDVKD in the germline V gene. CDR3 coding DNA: TGTGCCACCAGTGACGACAACTTC. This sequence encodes CATSDDNF.

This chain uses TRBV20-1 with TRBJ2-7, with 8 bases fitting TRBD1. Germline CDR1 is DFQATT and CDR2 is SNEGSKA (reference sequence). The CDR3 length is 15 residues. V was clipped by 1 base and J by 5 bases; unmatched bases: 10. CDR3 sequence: CSARVLEDRANEQYF. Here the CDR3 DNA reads TGCAGTGCTAGAGTTCTAGAGGACAGGGCCAACGAGCAGTACTTC.

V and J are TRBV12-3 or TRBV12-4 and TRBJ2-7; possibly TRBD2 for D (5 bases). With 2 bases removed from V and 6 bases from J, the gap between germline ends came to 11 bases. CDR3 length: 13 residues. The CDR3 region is CASSLQRFREQYF. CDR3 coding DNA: TGTGCCAGCAGTTTACAGCGGTTCCGCGAGCAGTACTTC.

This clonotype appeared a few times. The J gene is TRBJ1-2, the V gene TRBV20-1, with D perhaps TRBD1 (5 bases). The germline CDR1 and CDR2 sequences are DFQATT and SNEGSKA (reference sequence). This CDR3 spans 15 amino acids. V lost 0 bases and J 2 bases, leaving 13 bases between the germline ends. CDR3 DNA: TGCAGTGCTAGAGATATCCGCGGGGGGAACTATGGCTACACCTTC. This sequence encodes CSARDIRGGNYGYTF.

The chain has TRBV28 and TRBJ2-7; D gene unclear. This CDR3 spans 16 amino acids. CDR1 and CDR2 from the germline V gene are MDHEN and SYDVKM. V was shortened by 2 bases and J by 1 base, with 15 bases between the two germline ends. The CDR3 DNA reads TGTGCCAGCAGTTTAGTTTCCGAGACAAATTCCTACGAGCAGTACTTC. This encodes CASSLVSETNSYEQYF.

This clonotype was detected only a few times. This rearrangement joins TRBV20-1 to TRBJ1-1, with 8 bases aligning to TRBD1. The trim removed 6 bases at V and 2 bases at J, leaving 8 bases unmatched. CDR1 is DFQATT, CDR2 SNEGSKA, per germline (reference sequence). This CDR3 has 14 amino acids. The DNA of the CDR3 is TGCAGTGCCACCCACCCAGGGGGCAACACTGAAGCTTTCTTT. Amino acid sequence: CSATHPGGNTEAFF.

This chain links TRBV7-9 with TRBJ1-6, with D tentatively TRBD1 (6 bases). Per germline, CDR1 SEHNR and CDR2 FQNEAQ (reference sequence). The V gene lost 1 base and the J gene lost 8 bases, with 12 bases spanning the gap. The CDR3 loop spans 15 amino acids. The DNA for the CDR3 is TGTGCCAGCAGCTTAGGACAGGTCAAGGATTCACCCCTCCACTTT. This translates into CASSLGQVKDSPLHF.

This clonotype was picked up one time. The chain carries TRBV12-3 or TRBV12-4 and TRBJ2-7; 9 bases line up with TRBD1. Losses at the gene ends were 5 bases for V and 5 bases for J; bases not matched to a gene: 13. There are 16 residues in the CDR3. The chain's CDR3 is CASSALAGTGRNEQYF. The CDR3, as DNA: TGTGCCAGCAGTGCTCTGGCCGGGACAGGGCGCAACGAGCAGTACTTC.

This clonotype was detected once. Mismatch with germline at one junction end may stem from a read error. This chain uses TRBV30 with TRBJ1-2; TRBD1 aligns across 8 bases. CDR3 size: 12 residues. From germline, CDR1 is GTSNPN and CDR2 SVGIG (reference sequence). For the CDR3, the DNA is TGTGCCTGGGGAGACAGGGGAATTGGCTACGCCTTC. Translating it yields CAWGDRGIGYAF.

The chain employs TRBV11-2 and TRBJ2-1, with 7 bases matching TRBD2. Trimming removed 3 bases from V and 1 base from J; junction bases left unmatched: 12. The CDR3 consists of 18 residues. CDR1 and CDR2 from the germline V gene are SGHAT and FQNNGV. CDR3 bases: TGTGCCAGCAGCTTTACTGTCTCGGGAGGTTGGTCCTACAATGAGCAGTTCTTC. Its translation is CASSFTVSGGWSYNEQFF.

The CDR3 sequence: CASSQEGFYNSPLHF. CDR3 in DNA: TGTGCCAGCAGCCAAGAGGGGTTCTATAATTCACCCCTCCACTTT. The V and J genes are TRBV4-2 and TRBJ1-6; no reliable D call. Trimming took off 0 bases at V and 3 bases at J, with 6 bases between the two ends. The germline CDR1 and CDR2 sequences are LGHNA and YNFKEQ. This CDR3 has 15 residues.

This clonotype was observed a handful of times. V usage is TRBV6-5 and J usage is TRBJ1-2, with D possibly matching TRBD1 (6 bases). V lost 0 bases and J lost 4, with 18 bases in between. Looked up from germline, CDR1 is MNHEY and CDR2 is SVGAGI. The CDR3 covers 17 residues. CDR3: CASSYSGDTVSSYGYTF. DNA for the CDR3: TGTGCCAGCAGTTACTCGGGGGACACGGTGTCATCCTATGGCTACACCTTC.

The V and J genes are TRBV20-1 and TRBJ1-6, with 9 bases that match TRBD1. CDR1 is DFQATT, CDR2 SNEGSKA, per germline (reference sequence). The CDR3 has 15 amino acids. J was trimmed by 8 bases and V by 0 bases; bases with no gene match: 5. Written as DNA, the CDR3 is TGCAGTGCTAGAGAGACTAGACAGGGGGATTCACCCCTCCACTTT. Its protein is CSARETRQGDSPLHF.

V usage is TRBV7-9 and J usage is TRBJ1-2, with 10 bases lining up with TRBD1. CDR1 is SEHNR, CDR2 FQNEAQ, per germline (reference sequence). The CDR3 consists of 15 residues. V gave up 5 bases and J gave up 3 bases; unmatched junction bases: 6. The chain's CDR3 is CASSPGTGDDYGYTF. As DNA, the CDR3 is TGTGCCAGCAGCCCCGGGACAGGGGACGACTATGGCTACACCTTC.

The CDR3 sequence: CASGDSGATYQPQHF. For the CDR3, the DNA is TGTGCCAGCGGGGACTCGGGGGCTACGTATCAGCCCCAGCATTTT. This chain uses TRBV27 with TRBJ1-5; weak D call: TRBD1 (6 bases). The CDR3 covers 15 residues. Germline V CDR1 and CDR2: MNHEY, SMNVEV (reference sequence). Trimming removed 8 bases at V and 5 bases at J, with 19 bases between.

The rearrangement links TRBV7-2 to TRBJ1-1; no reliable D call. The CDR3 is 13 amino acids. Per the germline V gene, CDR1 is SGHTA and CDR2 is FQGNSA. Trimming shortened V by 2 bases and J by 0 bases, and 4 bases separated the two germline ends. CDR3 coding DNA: TGTGCCAGCAGCTTACAGATGAACACTGAAGCTTTCTTT. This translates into CASSLQMNTEAFF.

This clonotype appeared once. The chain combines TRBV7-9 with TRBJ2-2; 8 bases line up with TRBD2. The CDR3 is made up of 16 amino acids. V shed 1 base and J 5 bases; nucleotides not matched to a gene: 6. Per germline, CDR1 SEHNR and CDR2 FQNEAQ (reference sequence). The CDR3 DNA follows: TGTGCCAGCAGCTTAGGTAGCGGGATTCGGACCGGGGAGCTGTTTTTT. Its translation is CASSLGSGIRTGELFF.

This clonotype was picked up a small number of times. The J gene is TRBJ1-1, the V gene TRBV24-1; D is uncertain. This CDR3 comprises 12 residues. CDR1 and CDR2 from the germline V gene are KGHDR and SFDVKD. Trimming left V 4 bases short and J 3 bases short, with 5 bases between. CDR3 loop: CATSDRDTEAFF. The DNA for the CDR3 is TGTGCCACCAGTGACCGAGACACTGAAGCTTTCTTT.

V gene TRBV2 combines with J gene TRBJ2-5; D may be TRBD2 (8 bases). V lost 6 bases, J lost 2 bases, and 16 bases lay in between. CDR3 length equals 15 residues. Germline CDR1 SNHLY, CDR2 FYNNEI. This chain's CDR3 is CASSRQGGRQETQYF. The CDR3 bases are TGTGCCAGCAGCCGACAGGGCGGGAGGCAAGAGACCCAGTACTTC.

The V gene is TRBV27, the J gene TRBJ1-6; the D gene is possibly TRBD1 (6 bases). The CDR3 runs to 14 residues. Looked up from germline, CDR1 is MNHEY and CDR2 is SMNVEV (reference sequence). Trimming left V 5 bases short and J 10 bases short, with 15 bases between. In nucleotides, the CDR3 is TGTGCCAGCAGTGCCATCAGGGGAGAGTCACCCCTCCACTTT. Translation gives CASSAIRGESPLHF.

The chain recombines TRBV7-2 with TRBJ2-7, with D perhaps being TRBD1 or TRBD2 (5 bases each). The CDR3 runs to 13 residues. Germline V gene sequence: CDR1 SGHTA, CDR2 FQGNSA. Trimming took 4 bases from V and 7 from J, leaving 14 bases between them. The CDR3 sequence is CASSSGTTREQYF. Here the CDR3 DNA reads TGTGCCAGCAGCTCCGGGACCACACGTGAGCAGTACTTC.

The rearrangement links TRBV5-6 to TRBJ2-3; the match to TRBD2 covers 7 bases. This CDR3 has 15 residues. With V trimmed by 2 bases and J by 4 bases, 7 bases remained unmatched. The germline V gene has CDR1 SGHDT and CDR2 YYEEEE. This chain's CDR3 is CASSFRLASADTQYF. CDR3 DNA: TGTGCCAGCAGCTTCCGACTAGCCTCTGCAGATACGCAGTATTTT.

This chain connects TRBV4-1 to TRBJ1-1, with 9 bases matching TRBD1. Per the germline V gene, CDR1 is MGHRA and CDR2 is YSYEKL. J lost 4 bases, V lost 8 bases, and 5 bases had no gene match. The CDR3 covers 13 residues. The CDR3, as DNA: TGCGCCAGCGGACAGGGGAGTATCACTGAAGCTTTCTTT. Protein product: CASGQGSITEAFF.

The CDR3 spells CASTSRGTGSLPGYGYTF. CDR3 DNA sequence: TGTGCCAGCACCTCTAGAGGAACAGGGTCCCTCCCAGGGTATGGCTACACCTTC. The V and J genes are TRBV2 and TRBJ1-2; D might be TRBD1 (6 bases). The ends were cut back, 7 bases at V and 5 bases at J, with 29 bases in the middle. The CDR3 runs 18 residues. Germline V gene sequence: CDR1 SNHLY, CDR2 FYNNEI.

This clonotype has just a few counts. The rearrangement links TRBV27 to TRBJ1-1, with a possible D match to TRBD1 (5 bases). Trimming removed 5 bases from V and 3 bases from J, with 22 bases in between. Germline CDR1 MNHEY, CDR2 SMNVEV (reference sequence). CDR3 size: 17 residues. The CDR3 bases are TGTGCCAGCAGTCCGCCGAGGGGCTTCGATCCCTACACTGAAGCTTTCTTT. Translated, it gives CASSPPRGFDPYTEAFF.

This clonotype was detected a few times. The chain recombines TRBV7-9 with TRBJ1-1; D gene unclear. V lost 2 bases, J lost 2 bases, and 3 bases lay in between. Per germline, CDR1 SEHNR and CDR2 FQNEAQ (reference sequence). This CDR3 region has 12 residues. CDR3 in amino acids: CASSLQNTEAFF. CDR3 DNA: TGTGCCAGCAGCTTACAAAACACTGAAGCTTTCTTT.

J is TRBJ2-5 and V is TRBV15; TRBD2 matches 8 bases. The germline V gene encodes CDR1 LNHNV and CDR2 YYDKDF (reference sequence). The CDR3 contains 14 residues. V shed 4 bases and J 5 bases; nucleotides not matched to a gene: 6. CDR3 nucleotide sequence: TGTGCCACCAGCACGGGGGGGGAGTGGGAGACCCAGTACTTC. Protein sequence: CATSTGGEWETQYF.

In DNA form, the CDR3 reads TGCAGTGCTAGTACCAGGGAGGGTAAAGATGAGCAGTTCTTC. It codes for CSASTREGKDEQFF. This rearrangement joins TRBV20-1 to TRBJ2-1, with TRBD2 identical over 7 bases. V gave up 3 bases and J gave up 8 bases; unmatched junction bases: 10. Germline CDR1 is DFQATT and CDR2 is SNEGSKA (reference sequence). This CDR3 has 14 amino acids.